The clone carrying this T cell receptor (beta chain) has a count of ten or more. The antigen is not known. The CDR3 has 14 residues. The germline V and J ends were trimmed by 1 base and 5 bases, with 11 bases remaining between them. Germline assignment: CDR1 SGHRS and CDR2 YFSETQ. The data derive from a study of response to subunit inactivated influenza vaccine. General observations from the study: The authors put forward the suggestion that each seasonal influenza vaccination may bring in only a limited number of new T cells.

TCRdb ran MiXCR on the RT-PCR reads and lists one entry per CDR3 protein. Of 550,000 to 600,000 distinct CDR3 sequences listed, roughly 10% are singletons. This material consisted of PBMCs from blood, taken on the day of vaccination. This chain uses TRBV5-1 with TRBJ2-3; either TRBD1 or TRBD2 may fit D (5 bases each). The receptor comes from a man aged 45-65 years who received an inactivated influenza vaccine. CDR3 in amino acids: CASSLRGAEDTQYF. The CDR3 DNA reads as TGCGCCAGCAGCTTGCGAGGGGCCGAAGATACGCAGTATTTT.